This passage covers 5 T cell receptor beta chains from one sample sequenced in a study of cytomegalovirus exposure and HLA in healthy donors. PCR was performed using 60 Vbeta and 13 Jbeta primers. The assay was immunoSEQ multiplex PCR, and TCRdb's table has in-frame clones only and misses some. The sample lists some 100,000 clones, about 80% occurring once. Sequenced input: PBMCs. All receptors derive from a man aged 35 to 55 in good health and CMV-seronegative.

The sample holds a few counts of this clone. The chain couples TRBV7-9 to TRBJ2-1; 7 nucleotides align to TRBD2. The CDR3 runs to 17 residues. The trim removed 2 bases at V and 0 bases at J, leaving 7 bases unmatched. In germline, CDR1 is SEHNR, CDR2 FQNEAQ (reference sequence). The CDR3 is CASSLSSGSSSYNEQFF. The DNA of the CDR3 is TGTGCCAGCAGCTTATCTAGCGGATCAAGCTCCTACAATGAGCAGTTCTTC.

The rearrangement joins TRBV18 to TRBJ1-1, with 7 bases aligning to TRBD1. The CDR3 contains 15 residues. The V segment lost 6 bases and the J segment 0 bases; nucleotides outside the gene matches: 7. Germline V gene lookup returns CDR1 KGHSH and CDR2 LQKENI. The CDR3 reads CASSPAGGVNTEAFF. The DNA for the CDR3 is TGTGCCAGCTCGCCAGCAGGGGGAGTGAACACTGAAGCTTTCTTT.

The gene calls are TRBV28 and TRBJ2-1; TRBD1 is a possible D gene (5 bases). The germline gives CDR1 MDHEN, CDR2 SYDVKM. This CDR3 has 14 residues. Between the trimmed V and J ends, which lost 1 base and 7 bases, there was a span of 11 bases. Here the CDR3 reads CASSLLSGFNEQFF. Written as DNA, the CDR3 is TGTGCCAGCAGTTTATTGTCAGGGTTTAATGAGCAGTTCTTC.

In this sample, this clone turned up once. V is TRBV7-6 and J is TRBJ2-1, with 11 bases lining up with TRBD2. The V segment lost 1 base and the J segment 4 bases; nucleotides outside the gene matches: 6. This CDR3 is built from 17 residues. Germline-derived CDR1 and CDR2 are SGHVS and FNYEAQ. The CDR3 DNA follows: TGTGCCAGCAGCTTAGTGGCTAGCGGGGGGAGGTACAATGAGCAGTTCTTC. Protein: CASSLVASGGRYNEQFF.

Notes on this clone: The junction shows a germline mismatch at one end, possibly a read error. This same CDR3 is encoded by further DNA sequences in the sample. V gene TRBV5-1 combines with J gene TRBJ2-3; 11 positions match TRBD1. Germline CDR1 reads SGHRS; CDR2 reads YFSETQ. This CDR3 contains 16 residues. The CDR3 protein is CASSPGTGGGTDTQYF. In DNA form, the CDR3 reads TGCGCCAGCAGCCCCGGGACAGGGGGAGGCACAGATACGCAGTATTTC.